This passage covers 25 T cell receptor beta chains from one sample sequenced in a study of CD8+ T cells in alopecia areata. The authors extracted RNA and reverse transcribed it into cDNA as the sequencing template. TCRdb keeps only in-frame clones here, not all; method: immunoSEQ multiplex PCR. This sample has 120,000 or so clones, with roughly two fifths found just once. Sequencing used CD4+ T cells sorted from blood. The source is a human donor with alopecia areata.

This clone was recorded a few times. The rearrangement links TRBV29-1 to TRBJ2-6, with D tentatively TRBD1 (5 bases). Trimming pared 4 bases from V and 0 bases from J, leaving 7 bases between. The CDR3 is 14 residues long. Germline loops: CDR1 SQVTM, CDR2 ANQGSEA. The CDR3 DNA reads TGCAGCGTTGGCGACAGCTCTGGGGCCAACGTCCTGACTTTC. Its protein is CSVGDSSGANVLTF. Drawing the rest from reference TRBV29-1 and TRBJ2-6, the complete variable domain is SAVISQKPSRDICQRGTSLTIQCQVDSQVTMMFWYRQQPGQSLTLIATANQGSEATYESGFVIDKFPISRPNLTFSTLTVSNMSPEDSSIYLCSVGDSSGANVLTFGAGSRLTVL.

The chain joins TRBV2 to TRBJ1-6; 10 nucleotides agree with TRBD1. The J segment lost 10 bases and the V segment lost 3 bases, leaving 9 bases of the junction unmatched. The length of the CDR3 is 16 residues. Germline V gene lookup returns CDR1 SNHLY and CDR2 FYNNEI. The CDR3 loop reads CASSDLGTGVISPLHF. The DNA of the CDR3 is TGTGCCAGCAGTGACCTCGGGACAGGGGTCATCTCACCCCTCCACTTT.

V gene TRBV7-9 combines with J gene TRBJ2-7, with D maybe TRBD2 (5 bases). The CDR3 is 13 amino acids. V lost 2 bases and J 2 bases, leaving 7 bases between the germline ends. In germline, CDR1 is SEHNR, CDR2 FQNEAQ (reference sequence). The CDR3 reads CASSLLATYEQYF. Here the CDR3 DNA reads TGTGCCAGCAGCTTATTAGCGACCTACGAGCAGTACTTC.

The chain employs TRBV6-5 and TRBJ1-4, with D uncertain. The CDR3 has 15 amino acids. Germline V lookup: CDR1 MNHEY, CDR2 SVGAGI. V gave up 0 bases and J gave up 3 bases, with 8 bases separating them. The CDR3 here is CASSYSGNPNEKLFF. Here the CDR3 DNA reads TGTGCCAGCAGTTACTCAGGGAACCCTAATGAAAAACTGTTTTTT.

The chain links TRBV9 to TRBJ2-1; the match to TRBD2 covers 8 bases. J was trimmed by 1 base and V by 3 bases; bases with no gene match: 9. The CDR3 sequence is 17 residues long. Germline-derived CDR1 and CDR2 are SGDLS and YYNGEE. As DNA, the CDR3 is TGTGCCAGCAGCGCCACCGGGTCGGGAGGGTCCTACAATGAGCAGTTCTTC. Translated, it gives CASSATGSGGSYNEQFF.

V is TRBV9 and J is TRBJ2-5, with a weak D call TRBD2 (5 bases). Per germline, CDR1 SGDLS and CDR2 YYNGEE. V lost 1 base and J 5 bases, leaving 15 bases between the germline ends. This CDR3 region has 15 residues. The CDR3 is CASSVMAEGVETQYF. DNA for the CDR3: TGTGCCAGCAGCGTAATGGCCGAGGGCGTGGAGACCCAGTACTTC.

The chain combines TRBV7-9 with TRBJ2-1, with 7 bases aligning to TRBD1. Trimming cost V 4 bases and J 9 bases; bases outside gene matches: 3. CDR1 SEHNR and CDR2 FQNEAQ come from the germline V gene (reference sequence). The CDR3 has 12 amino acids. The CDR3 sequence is CASSSQGREQFF. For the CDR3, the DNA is TGTGCCAGCAGCTCACAGGGGCGTGAGCAGTTCTTC.

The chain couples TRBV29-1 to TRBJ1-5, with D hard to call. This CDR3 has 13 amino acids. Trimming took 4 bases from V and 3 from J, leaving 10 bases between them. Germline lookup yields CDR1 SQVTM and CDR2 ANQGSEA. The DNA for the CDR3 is TGCAGCGTTGGTGAGGTAGTCAATCAGCCCCAGCATTTT. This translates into CSVGEVVNQPQHF.

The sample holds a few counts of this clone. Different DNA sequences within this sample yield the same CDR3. CDR3 protein: CSVGGTSGTYEQYF. CDR3 bases: TGCAGCGTAGGTGGGACTAGCGGGACCTACGAGCAGTACTTC. The chain joins TRBV29-1 to TRBJ2-7; 13 nucleotides match TRBD2. The CDR3 is made up of 14 amino acids. Germline CDR1 and CDR2: SQVTM and ANQGSEA. The ends lost 6 bases at V and 2 bases at J; junction bases unmatched: 4.

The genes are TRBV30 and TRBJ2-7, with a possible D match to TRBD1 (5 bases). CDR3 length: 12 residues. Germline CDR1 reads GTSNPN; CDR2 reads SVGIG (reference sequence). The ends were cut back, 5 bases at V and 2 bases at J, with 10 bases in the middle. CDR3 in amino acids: CAWGASPYEQYF. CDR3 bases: TGTGCCTGGGGGGCTTCTCCCTACGAGCAGTACTTC.

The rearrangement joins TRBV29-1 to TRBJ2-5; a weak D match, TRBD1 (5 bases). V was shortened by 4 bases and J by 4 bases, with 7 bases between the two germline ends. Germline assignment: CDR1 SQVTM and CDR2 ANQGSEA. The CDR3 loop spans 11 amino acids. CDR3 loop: CSVVQGETQYF. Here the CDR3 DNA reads TGCAGCGTTGTCCAGGGAGAGACCCAGTACTTC.

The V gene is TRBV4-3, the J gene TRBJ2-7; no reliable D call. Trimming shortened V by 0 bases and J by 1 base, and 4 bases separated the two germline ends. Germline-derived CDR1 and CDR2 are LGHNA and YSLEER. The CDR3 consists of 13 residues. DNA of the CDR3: TGCGCCAGCAGCCAAGAGGTGTCCTACGAGCAGTACTTC. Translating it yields CASSQEVSYEQYF.

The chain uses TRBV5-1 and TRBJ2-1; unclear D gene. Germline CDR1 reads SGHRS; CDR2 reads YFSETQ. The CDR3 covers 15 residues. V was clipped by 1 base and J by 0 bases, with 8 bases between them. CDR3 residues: CASSLRESSYNEQFF. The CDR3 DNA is TGCGCCAGCAGCTTGAGGGAAAGCTCCTACAATGAGCAGTTCTTC.

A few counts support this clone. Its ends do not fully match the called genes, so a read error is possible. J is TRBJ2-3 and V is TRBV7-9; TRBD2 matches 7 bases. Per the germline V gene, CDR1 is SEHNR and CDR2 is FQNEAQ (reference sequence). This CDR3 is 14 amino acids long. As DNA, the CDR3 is TGTGCCAGCAGCCTAGCGGCCCCCCCAGATACGCAGTATTTT. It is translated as CASSLAAPPDTQYF.

For the CDR3, the DNA is TGCAGCGGGTGGGACAGTCCCTACGAGCAGTACTTC. Translation gives CSGWDSPYEQYF. The gene calls are TRBV29-1 and TRBJ2-7, with TRBD1 matching over 7 bases. The germline gives CDR1 SQVTM, CDR2 ANQGSEA. This CDR3 contains 12 residues. Trimming at V came to 7 bases and at J to 2 bases, leaving 5 bases not matched to a gene.

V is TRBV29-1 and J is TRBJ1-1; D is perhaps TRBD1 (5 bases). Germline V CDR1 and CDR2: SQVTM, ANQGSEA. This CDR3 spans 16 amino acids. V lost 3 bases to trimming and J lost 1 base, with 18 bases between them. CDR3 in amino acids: CSVDAPRGLSNTEAFF. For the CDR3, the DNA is TGCAGCGTTGACGCTCCCCGGGGACTCTCGAACACTGAAGCTTTCTTT.

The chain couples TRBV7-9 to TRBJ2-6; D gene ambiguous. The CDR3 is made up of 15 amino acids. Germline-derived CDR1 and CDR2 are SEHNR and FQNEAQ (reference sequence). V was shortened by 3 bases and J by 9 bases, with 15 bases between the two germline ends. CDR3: CASSFGHLGGNVLTF. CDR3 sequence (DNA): TGTGCCAGCAGCTTTGGGCATCTTGGTGGCAACGTCCTGACTTTC.

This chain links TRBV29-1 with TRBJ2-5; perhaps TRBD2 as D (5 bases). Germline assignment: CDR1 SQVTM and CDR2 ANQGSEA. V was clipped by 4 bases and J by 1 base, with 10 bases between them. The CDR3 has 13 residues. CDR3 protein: CSVGLATQETQYF. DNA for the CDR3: TGCAGCGTTGGGCTAGCCACCCAAGAGACCCAGTACTTC.

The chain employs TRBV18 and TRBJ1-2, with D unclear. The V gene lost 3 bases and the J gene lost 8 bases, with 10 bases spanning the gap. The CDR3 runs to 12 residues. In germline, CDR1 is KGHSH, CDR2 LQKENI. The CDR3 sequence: CASSPPGGGYTF. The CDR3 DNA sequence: TGTGCCAGCTCACCTCCGGGTGGAGGCTACACCTTC.

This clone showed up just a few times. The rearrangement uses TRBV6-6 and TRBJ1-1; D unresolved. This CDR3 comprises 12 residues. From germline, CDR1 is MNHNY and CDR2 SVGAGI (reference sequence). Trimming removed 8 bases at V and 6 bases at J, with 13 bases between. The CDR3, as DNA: TGTGCCAGCTTCGGGCTTCTCTCTGAAGCTTTCTTT. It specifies CASFGLLSEAFF.

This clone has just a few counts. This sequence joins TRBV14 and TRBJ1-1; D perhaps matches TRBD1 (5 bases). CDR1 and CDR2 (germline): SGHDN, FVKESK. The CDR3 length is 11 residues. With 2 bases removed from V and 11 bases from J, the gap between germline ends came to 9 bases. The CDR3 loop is CASSQQGMAFF. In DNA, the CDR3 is TGTGCCAGCAGCCAACAGGGAATGGCTTTCTTT.

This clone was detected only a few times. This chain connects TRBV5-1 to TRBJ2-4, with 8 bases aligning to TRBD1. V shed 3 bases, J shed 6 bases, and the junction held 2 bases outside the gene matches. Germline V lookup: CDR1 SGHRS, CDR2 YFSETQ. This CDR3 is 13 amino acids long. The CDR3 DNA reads TGCGCCAGCAGCTATGGACAGGGAAACATTCAGTACTTC. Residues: CASSYGQGNIQYF.

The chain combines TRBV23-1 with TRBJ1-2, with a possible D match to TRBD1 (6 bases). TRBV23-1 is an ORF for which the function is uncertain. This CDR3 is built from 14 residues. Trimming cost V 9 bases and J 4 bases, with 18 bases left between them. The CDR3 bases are TGCGCCAGTAGCCTCAGGGGAATCCCCTATGGCTACACCTTC. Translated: CASSLRGIPYGYTF.

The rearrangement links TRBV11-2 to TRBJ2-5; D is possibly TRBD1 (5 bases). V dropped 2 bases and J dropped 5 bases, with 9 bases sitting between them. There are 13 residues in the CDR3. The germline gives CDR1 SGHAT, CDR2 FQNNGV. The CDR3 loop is CASSLLGRETQYF. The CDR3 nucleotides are TGTGCCAGCAGCTTACTGGGGCGGGAGACCCAGTACTTC.

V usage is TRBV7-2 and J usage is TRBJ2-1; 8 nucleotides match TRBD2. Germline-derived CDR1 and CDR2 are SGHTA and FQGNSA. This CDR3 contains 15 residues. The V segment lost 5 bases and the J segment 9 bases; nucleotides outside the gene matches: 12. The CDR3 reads CASSPRAGASSEQFF. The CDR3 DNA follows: TGTGCCAGCAGCCCGCGAGCGGGAGCGTCCAGTGAGCAGTTCTTC.